This T cell receptor beta chain emerged from a study of blood T cells in healthy people across ages. Primers used in a second PCR of roughly 7 to 12 cycles were a sample-barcoded 5' primer and a J-beta primer mix. TCRdb redid the calling of the 5' RACE reads with MiXCR, one entry per CDR3 protein. Found here are more than 1 million distinct CDR3 sequences, around 43% of them singletons; the top ten hold over 15%. Germline CDR1 MNHEY, CDR2 SVGAGI. This CDR3 is built from 16 residues. Sequences were obtained from blood. The TCR originated in a woman between 55 and 75 years old in good health. J is TRBJ2-4 and V is TRBV6-5; no reliable D call. The J call may be in error: the DNA end matches TRBJ2-7 better. The CDR3 DNA follows: TGTGCCAGCAGTTACTCATATTACAGTACCTTCCACGAGCAGTACTTC. Translated, it gives CASSYSYYSTFHEQYF.